The clone carrying this T cell receptor (beta chain) was seen a handful of times. Its target is not known. The data originate from a study of T cell repertoires in cytomegalovirus infection. TCRdb processed the reads anew with MiXCR; each CDR3 protein has one entry. Of more than 85,000 distinct CDR3 sequences in the sample, approximately 15% were seen once. From germline, CDR1 is LNHDA and CDR2 SQIVND (reference sequence). V was trimmed by 11 bases and J by 14 bases, leaving 12 bases between them. CDR3 size: 9 residues. Whole-study results and caveats: In two of eight donors, the top clonotype was HLA-C-restricted CMV-specific. CMV carriers having the relevant HLA were flagged by cumulative public TCR beta family frequency.

The sequence came from a human donor in good health (CMV status not recorded). Some clones in this sample may be carry-over from other donors' samples. The chain recombines TRBV19 with TRBJ1-4; D gene unclear. Specimen: PBMCs. CDR3 sequence (DNA): TGTGCCGGGGAACACGGGCTGTTTTTT. As protein: CAGEHGLFF.